Listed here is a single T cell receptor (beta chain). This sample was taken from a study of T cell responses to AZD1222 COVID-19 vaccine. Produced via immunoSEQ multiplex PCR; TCRdb's table is partial and in-frame only. The sample shows some 84,000 clones, approximately 83% of them seen only once. Trimming took 4 bases from V and 2 from J, leaving 8 bases between them. The germline V gene encodes CDR1 MNHEY and CDR2 SVGAGI. The CDR3 runs to 13 residues. The sequencing used peripheral blood, collected 28 days after the second AZD1222 dose. The chain carries TRBV6-5 and TRBJ1-1, with unresolved D. This receptor was taken from an adult who received the AZD1222 COVID-19 vaccine. CDR3: CASSSKGNTEAFF. The CDR3 DNA sequence: TGTGCCAGCAGTTCCAAGGGTAACACTGAAGCTTTCTTT.